The 27 T cell receptor beta chains below come from one sample, sequenced in a study of T cells after yellow fever vaccination. TCRdb processed the 5' RACE reads anew with MiXCR; each CDR3 protein has one entry. This sample has 200,000 or so distinct CDR3 sequences, with roughly 6.8% found just once. The sample in question was CD4+ T cells sorted from PBMCs, obtained on the day of the yellow fever booster vaccination. The receptors derive from a man in his thirties or forties who received the YFV17D yellow fever vaccine.

The chain couples TRBV7-2 to TRBJ2-1, with 7 positions matching TRBD2. Germline V gene sequence: CDR1 SGHTA, CDR2 FQGNSA. Trimming removed 3 bases from V and 5 bases from J; junction bases left unmatched: 4. The CDR3 is made up of 14 amino acids. CDR3: CASSFGRENNEQFF. The CDR3 coding sequence is TGTGCCAGCAGCTTCGGGCGGGAGAACAATGAGCAGTTCTTC.

This clonotype was observed a few times. The chain uses TRBV7-2 and TRBJ2-7, with 13 bases aligning to TRBD2. Germline loops: CDR1 SGHTA, CDR2 FQGNSA. The J segment lost 2 bases and the V segment lost 0 bases, leaving 4 bases of the junction unmatched. The CDR3 covers 17 residues. The CDR3: CASSLAGTSGTPYEQYF. The CDR3 bases are TGTGCCAGCAGCTTAGCGGGGACTAGCGGGACCCCCTACGAGCAGTACTTC.

The CDR3 nucleotides read TGCGCCAGCAGCCAAGTCATAGCGGGAGGGGTTCAGTTCTTC. Translation: CASSQVIAGGVQFF. The gene calls are TRBV4-3 and TRBJ2-1; 11 bases map to TRBD2. Trimming at V came to 1 base and at J to 13 bases, leaving 6 bases not matched to a gene. The CDR3 spans 14 residues. The germline V gene encodes CDR1 LGHNA and CDR2 YSLEER.

This clonotype was seen at least ten times. The chain couples TRBV6-2 or TRBV6-3 to TRBJ1-5; D is possibly TRBD1 (5 bases). Trimming removed 8 bases at V and 3 bases at J, with 14 bases between. From germline, CDR1 is MNHEY and CDR2 SVGEGT. This CDR3 comprises 14 residues. CDR3 amino acids: CASGPGGYNQPQHF. In DNA form, the CDR3 reads TGTGCCAGCGGACCGGGGGGTTACAATCAGCCCCAGCATTTT.

This clonotype occurred many times. The rearrangement links TRBV28 to TRBJ1-2; D is unclear. The CDR3 consists of 14 residues. Trimming left V 7 bases short and J 3 bases short, with 15 bases between. The germline V gene has CDR1 MDHEN and CDR2 SYDVKM. In nucleotides, the CDR3 is TGTGCCAGCATCCTGAACGGCGGGTACTATGGCTACACCTTC. This translates into CASILNGGYYGYTF.

The V call is TRBV10-2, the J call TRBJ1-6; D uncertain. Germline CDR1 WSHSY, CDR2 SAAADI. V lost 11 bases and J lost 4, with 18 bases in between. The CDR3 runs 15 residues. This chain's CDR3 is CAVQPQRRYNSPLHF. The CDR3 nucleotides are TGCGCCGTGCAACCCCAGCGACGGTATAATTCACCCCTCCACTTT.

This clonotype showed up many times. The chain recombines TRBV29-1 with TRBJ2-1; TRBD1 might be the D (6 bases). The V end lost 7 bases, the J end lost 12 bases, and 19 bases lay between the germline ends. This CDR3 has 12 amino acids. CDR1 SQVTM and CDR2 ANQGSEA come from the germline V gene. The CDR3 DNA follows: TGCAGCGACCTACAGGGTCTAGAATGGCAGTTCTTC. It yields the protein CSDLQGLEWQFF.

This clonotype was counted only a few times. The chain uses TRBV27 and TRBJ2-1, with D perhaps matching TRBD2 (6 bases). CDR1 and CDR2 (germline): MNHEY, SMNVEV (reference sequence). The CDR3 covers 14 residues. The ends were cut back, 5 bases at V and 8 bases at J, with 16 bases in the middle. CDR3 bases: TGTGCCAGCAGTATTCGCGCGGGACGATATGAGCAGTTCTTC. Protein product: CASSIRAGRYEQFF.

This clonotype was detected ten times or more. The chain employs TRBV5-1 and TRBJ2-5, with D perhaps TRBD2 (5 bases). The V gene lost 3 bases and the J gene lost 4 bases, with 13 bases spanning the gap. Per germline, CDR1 SGHRS and CDR2 YFSETQ. The CDR3 covers 14 residues. The CDR3 is CASSSTGMAETQYF. The CDR3 DNA reads TGCGCCAGCAGCTCCACCGGGATGGCAGAGACCCAGTACTTC.

This clonotype was found many times. The chain uses TRBV7-2 and TRBJ1-2, with D possibly TRBD1 on 6 matching bases. Germline V gene lookup returns CDR1 SGHTA and CDR2 FQGNSA. The V end lost 2 bases, the J end lost 2 bases, and 9 bases lay between the germline ends. This CDR3 has 14 amino acids. CDR3 residues: CASSLTGQNYGYTF. DNA of the CDR3: TGTGCCAGCAGCTTAACTGGACAGAACTATGGCTACACCTTC.

This clonotype was counted only a few times. The chain recombines TRBV20-1 with TRBJ2-5; 9 positions agree with TRBD2. The V gene end was trimmed by 6 bases and the J gene end by 0 bases; junction bases not matched to a gene: 11. Germline-derived CDR1 and CDR2 are DFQATT and SNEGSKA (reference sequence). CDR3 length: 16 residues. In DNA, the CDR3 is TGCAGTGCCCGGGGTAGTAGCGGGAGTGACCAAGAGACCCAGTACTTC. Translating gives CSARGSSGSDQETQYF.

This clonotype appeared a few times. The V gene is TRBV12-3 or TRBV12-4, the J gene TRBJ2-2, with D possibly TRBD2 on 6 matching bases. The V gene lost 5 bases and the J gene lost 7 bases, with 20 bases spanning the gap. This CDR3 comprises 16 residues. The CDR3 nucleotides are TGTGCCAGCAGTGGGGATCTAGCGTCGAGGGGCGGGGAGCTGTTTTTT. Translation: CASSGDLASRGGELFF.

A note on this clonotype: A much larger clone sits a single nucleotide away, making a read error possible. The chain couples TRBV21-1 to TRBJ2-1. TRBV21-1 is marked as a pseudogene. This CDR3 contains 14 residues. CDR3 sequence (DNA): TGTGCCACCAGCTCGATTCAGTATCACAATGAGCAGTTCTTC. This sequence encodes CATSSIQYHNEQFF.

The chain employs TRBV11-2 and TRBJ2-1, with D uncertain. The CDR3 contains 18 residues. Germline V gene sequence: CDR1 SGHAT, CDR2 FQNNGV. Trimming left V 1 base short and J 2 bases short, with 18 bases between. The CDR3 nucleotides are TGTGCCAGCAGCTTAGGAGGTCGGCTAGGAAGGCCCTACAATGAGCAGTTCTTC. Translating gives CASSLGGRLGRPYNEQFF.

The chain uses TRBV11-1 and TRBJ2-5; 11 bases map to TRBD1. The CDR3 extends over 15 amino acids. Germline trimming cut 5 bases from V and 5 bases from J; bases unmatched to any gene: 7. Germline V gene data show CDR1 as SGHAT and CDR2 as FQDESV (reference sequence). The chain's CDR3 is CASSQRTGGAETQYF. The DNA for the CDR3 is TGTGCCAGCAGCCAACGGACAGGGGGCGCGGAGACCCAGTACTTC.

On this clonotype itself: A clone one base away is much larger, so this may be a read error. This sequence joins TRBV6-6 and TRBJ2-7; D gene ambiguous. The CDR3 consists of 11 residues. Per the germline V gene, CDR1 is MNHNY and CDR2 is SVGAGI (reference sequence). CDR3 protein: CAISYEARQYF. In DNA form, the CDR3 reads TGTGCCATCAGTTACGAAGCCAGGCAGTACTTC.

The gene calls are TRBV7-2 and TRBJ2-7; D is perhaps TRBD2 (5 bases). The CDR3 runs 16 residues. Germline CDR1 is SGHTA and CDR2 is FQGNSA. With 5 bases removed from V and 1 base from J, the gap between germline ends came to 18 bases. In nucleotides, the CDR3 is TGTGCCAGCAGCCGCGTCGTCGTCCGGGGATCCTACGAGCAGTACTTC. Translated, it gives CASSRVVVRGSYEQYF.

This clonotype appeared a few times. The CDR3 DNA is TGCAGCGTTGAGTCTCAGGCGAACACCGGGGAGCTGTTTTTT. This gives the protein CSVESQANTGELFF. The chain employs TRBV29-1 and TRBJ2-2; D gene unclear. The V end lost 3 bases, the J end lost 0 bases, and 8 bases lay between the germline ends. Per the germline V gene, CDR1 is SQVTM and CDR2 is ANQGSEA. This CDR3 is built from 14 residues.

This clonotype was picked up a small number of times. V usage is TRBV7-2 and J usage is TRBJ1-6; a possible D gene is TRBD1 (5 bases). This CDR3 spans 14 amino acids. From germline, CDR1 is SGHTA and CDR2 FQGNSA. The V end lost 4 bases, the J end lost 7 bases, and 11 bases lay between the germline ends. CDR3 in DNA: TGTGCCAGCAGCTCCAGGGTTAAGAATTCACCCCTCCACTTT. This translates into CASSSRVKNSPLHF. Full variable domain (missing parts from reference TRBV7-2 and TRBJ1-6): GAGVSQSPSNKVTEKGKDVELRCDPISGHTALYWYRQSLGQGLEFLIYFQGNSAPDKSGLPSDRFSAERTGGSVSTLTIQRTQQEDSAVYLCASSSRVKNSPLHFGNGTRLTVT.

This clonotype was observed many times. The rearrangement uses TRBV7-8 and TRBJ2-7; D ambiguous. With 7 bases removed from V and 6 bases from J, the gap between germline ends came to 10 bases. CDR3 length: 11 residues. Germline V gives CDR1 SGHVS, CDR2 FQNEAQ. DNA for the CDR3: TGTGCCAGCACGAGAGAGCTCGAGCAGTACTTC. Its translation is CASTRELEQYF.

This clonotype has just a few counts. The chain couples TRBV12-3 or TRBV12-4 to TRBJ2-1; 7 bases fit TRBD1. The CDR3 is 15 amino acids. After removal of 1 base from V and 9 bases from J, the junction contained 9 bases not matched to a gene. The CDR3 protein is CASSLGQGRSPEQFF. The CDR3 DNA is TGTGCCAGCAGTTTAGGACAGGGAAGATCTCCTGAGCAGTTCTTC.

About this clonotype itself: With a much larger clone just one base away, this may be a read error. The rearrangement uses TRBV20-1 and TRBJ2-3; D remains ambiguous. The V gene lost 4 bases and the J gene lost 0 bases, with 8 bases spanning the gap. The CDR3 spans 13 residues. Germline CDR1 reads DFQATT; CDR2 reads SNEGSKA (reference sequence). The CDR3 loop reads CSAIYHSTDTQYF. The DNA of the CDR3 is TGCAGTGCTATCTACCATAGCACAGATACGCAGTATTTT.

The chain employs TRBV30 and TRBJ2-5; weak D call: TRBD2 (6 bases). Germline CDR1 GTSNPN, CDR2 SVGIG (reference sequence). V gave up 2 bases and J gave up 4 bases, with 17 bases separating them. CDR3 length: 15 residues. CDR3 in amino acids: CAWSLPGLARETQYF. The CDR3 DNA reads as TGTGCCTGGAGTCTCCCGGGACTGGCTAGAGAGACCCAGTACTTC. Together with reference TRBV30 and TRBJ2-5, the CDR3 gives the full variable domain: SQTIHQWPATLVQPVGSPLSLECTVEGTSNPNLYWYRQAAGRGLQLLFYSVGIGQISSEVPQNLSASRPQDRQFILSSKKLLLSDSGFYLCAWSLPGLARETQYFGPGTRLLVL.

The rearrangement links TRBV5-6 to TRBJ2-7; tentatively, D is TRBD1 or TRBD2 (5 bases each). This CDR3 is 16 amino acids long. The V and J ends lost 4 bases and 4 bases respectively, with 21 bases between them. In germline, CDR1 is SGHDT, CDR2 YYEEEE. The CDR3 sequence: CASSRYPGTQPYEQYF. The CDR3 DNA reads as TGTGCCAGCAGCCGTTATCCCGGGACCCAACCTTACGAGCAGTACTTC.

This clonotype was recorded a few times. The V gene is TRBV6-1, the J gene TRBJ2-7, with D possibly being TRBD1 (6 bases). The V and J ends lost 6 bases and 0 bases respectively, with 15 bases between them. CDR3 length equals 15 residues. The germline V gene encodes CDR1 MNHNS and CDR2 SASEGT. CDR3 coding DNA: TGTGCCAGCAGCGTTCGACAGGCCGCCTCCTACGAGCAGTACTTC. Protein sequence: CASSVRQAASYEQYF.

This clonotype was seen a few times. This rearrangement joins TRBV20-1 to TRBJ2-3, with 12 bases lining up with TRBD2. V lost 5 bases to trimming and J lost 1 base; unmatched junction nucleotides: 7. The CDR3 extends over 16 amino acids. Germline V gene data show CDR1 as DFQATT and CDR2 as SNEGSKA (reference sequence). CDR3 coding DNA: TGCAGTGCTGCTAGCGGGAGGGCCTCCGGCACAGATACGCAGTATTTT. Its protein product is CSAASGRASGTDTQYF.

In its sample, this clonotype was seen a few times. The gene calls are TRBV7-3 and TRBJ2-1; 16 bases fit TRBD2. Germline-derived CDR1 and CDR2 are SGHTA and FQGTGA. The CDR3 is made up of 16 amino acids. With V trimmed by 5 bases and J by 12 bases, 10 bases remained unmatched. The CDR3 loop is CASSPQGLAGGPGQFF. The DNA of the CDR3 is TGTGCCAGCAGCCCCCAGGGACTAGCGGGAGGGCCCGGGCAGTTCTTC.